These 10 T cell receptor beta chains came from one sample sequenced in a study of cytomegalovirus exposure and HLA in healthy donors. 13 Jbeta primers and 60 Vbeta primers were used for the PCR. Generated by immunoSEQ multiplex PCR, the TCRdb table keeps only in-frame clones and is missing some. The table records 100,000 to 150,000 clones, 55% to 75% of them present only once. Sequenced sample: PBMCs. These receptors all stem from a man aged 30-40 years in good health and CMV-seronegative.

This clone has only a few counts. CDR3 region: CASRRPGGYTYEQYF. CDR3 nucleotides: TGTGCCAGCAGACGACCCGGAGGGTACACCTACGAGCAGTACTTC. The rearrangement links TRBV11-2 to TRBJ2-7; D possibly corresponds to TRBD2 (6 bases). Trimming left V 6 bases short and J 2 bases short, with 17 bases between. CDR1 is SGHAT, CDR2 FQNNGV, per germline. This CDR3 region has 15 residues.

This sequence joins TRBV29-1 and TRBJ1-1; 7 bases match TRBD1. V gave up 5 bases and J gave up 4 bases; unmatched junction bases: 4. Germline loops: CDR1 SQVTM, CDR2 ANQGSEA. The CDR3 consists of 12 residues. CDR3 region: CSVRQGSTEAFF. The CDR3 DNA sequence: TGCAGCGTTCGACAGGGTAGCACTGAAGCTTTCTTT.

The chain carries TRBV9 and TRBJ1-3, with a tentative D call TRBD1 (6 bases). This CDR3 is 15 amino acids long. Germline assignment: CDR1 SGDLS and CDR2 YYNGEE. V was shortened by 3 bases and J by 1 base, with 11 bases between the two germline ends. CDR3 sequence: CASSASGVSGNTIYF. The CDR3 DNA reads TGTGCCAGCAGCGCTTCAGGGGTTTCTGGAAACACCATATATTTT.

This sequence joins TRBV5-5 and TRBJ2-1; tentatively, D is TRBD2 (5 bases). V gave up 5 bases and J gave up 0 bases, with 12 bases separating them. This CDR3 is 15 amino acids long. Per germline, CDR1 SGHKS and CDR2 YYEKEE (reference sequence). The CDR3 coding sequence is TGTGCCAGCAGTTTTATGGGAGACTCCTACAATGAGCAGTTCTTC. It specifies CASSFMGDSYNEQFF.

The chain links TRBV28 to TRBJ1-5, with 10 nucleotides matching TRBD1. The V gene end was trimmed by 7 bases and the J gene end by 7 bases; junction bases not matched to a gene: 10. This CDR3 comprises 15 residues. CDR1 is MDHEN and CDR2 is SYDVKM in the germline V gene. CDR3 sequence (DNA): TGTGCCAGCACCTCGCGGGACAGGGGTGACCAGCCCCAGCATTTT. It encodes CASTSRDRGDQPQHF.

The V and J genes are TRBV7-9 and TRBJ1-1; TRBD1 might be the D (6 bases). V lost 3 bases, J lost 8 bases, and 7 bases lay in between. The CDR3 contains 11 residues. Per the germline V gene, CDR1 is SEHNR and CDR2 is FQNEAQ (reference sequence). CDR3 region: CASSFGQEAFF. The DNA for the CDR3 is TGTGCCAGCAGCTTCGGACAGGAAGCTTTCTTT.

The chain combines TRBV19 with TRBJ2-5, with TRBD1 matching 9 bases. Trimming removed 5 bases from V and 4 bases from J; junction bases left unmatched: 11. Germline loops: CDR1 LNHDA, CDR2 SQIVND (reference sequence). This CDR3 is 16 amino acids long. The CDR3 region has the DNA TGTGCCAGTAGTCCCGGACAGGGGACAGGAAGAGAGACCCAGTACTTC. Encoded protein: CASSPGQGTGRETQYF.

J is TRBJ2-5 and V is TRBV5-6, with D perhaps matching TRBD2 (5 bases). CDR3 size: 14 residues. V dropped 1 base and J dropped 5 bases, with 12 bases sitting between them. Germline loops: CDR1 SGHDT, CDR2 YYEEEE. This chain's CDR3 is CASSLFGDRETQYF. The CDR3 nucleotides read TGTGCCAGCAGCTTGTTCGGGGATCGGGAGACCCAGTACTTC.

V is TRBV5-5 and J is TRBJ2-3, with TRBD2 matching over 15 bases. This CDR3 comprises 19 residues. Germline lookup yields CDR1 SGHKS and CDR2 YYEKEE (reference sequence). With V trimmed by 6 bases and J by 4 bases, 15 bases remained unmatched. The CDR3 here is CASNPVRTSGGAIPDTQYF. Written as DNA, the CDR3 is TGTGCCAGCAACCCGGTTAGGACTAGCGGGGGGGCCATCCCAGATACGCAGTATTTT.

The chain has TRBV29-1 and TRBJ2-5, with 7 bases matching TRBD1. The CDR3 has 12 residues. Germline values: CDR1 SQVTM, CDR2 ANQGSEA. J lost 4 bases, V lost 3 bases, and 2 bases had no gene match. The CDR3 nucleotides are TGCAGCGTTGAGGCAGGGGGAGAGACCCAGTACTTC. Protein: CSVEAGGETQYF.